These 17 T cell receptor beta chains came from one sample sequenced in a study of sequential checkpoint blockade in melanoma. Treatment here: randomized to nivolumab then ipilimumab (arm A) or the reverse (arm B). Clones were sequenced by immunoSEQ multiplex PCR, and TCRdb holds only the in-frame ones, with some missing. The repertoire holds around 26,000 clones, with 77% as singletons. Sequencing used CD8+ T cells sorted from blood (inferred from file names), obtained from a patient given nivolumab and ipilimumab in sequence. The receptors come from a human donor with melanoma.

As for this clone: Distinct nucleotide sequences in the sample also encode this CDR3. The rearrangement links TRBV19 to TRBJ2-1, with TRBD1 matching 10 bases. The CDR3 sequence is 13 residues long. CDR1 LNHDA and CDR2 SQIVND come from the germline V gene (reference sequence). J lost 7 bases, V lost 6 bases, and 3 bases had no gene match. The CDR3 protein is CASSRDRGNEQFF. The CDR3 DNA reads TGTGCCAGTAGCCGGGACAGGGGAAATGAGCAGTTCTTC.

This clone was counted only a few times. This sequence joins TRBV2 and TRBJ1-5; D not certain. This CDR3 is 13 amino acids long. V was trimmed by 4 bases and J by 2 bases, leaving 6 bases between them. Germline loops: CDR1 SNHLY, CDR2 FYNNEI. The CDR3 nucleotides are TGTGCCAGCAGTGTAACAGGCAATCAGCCCCAGCATTTT. Encoded protein: CASSVTGNQPQHF.

The chain joins TRBV9 to TRBJ2-2; D possibly corresponds to TRBD1 (5 bases). Germline-derived CDR1 and CDR2 are SGDLS and YYNGEE. V gave up 1 base and J gave up 6 bases, with 7 bases separating them. The CDR3 spans 13 residues. CDR3 loop: CASSVPRAGELFF. The CDR3 DNA sequence: TGTGCCAGCAGCGTACCCAGGGCCGGGGAGCTGTTTTTT.

This clone was counted only a few times. The CDR3 protein is CASSLGQGATEQYF. For the CDR3, the DNA is TGTGCCAGCAGCCTTGGACAGGGGGCGACCGAGCAGTACTTC. V usage is TRBV7-9 and J usage is TRBJ2-7, with 11 bases lining up with TRBD1. Per germline, CDR1 SEHNR and CDR2 FQNEAQ (reference sequence). CDR3 size: 14 residues. V lost 5 bases and J lost 6; bases outside the gene matches: 6.

The chain uses TRBV5-6 and TRBJ1-5, with D perhaps matching TRBD1 (6 bases). This CDR3 spans 14 amino acids. Germline V gives CDR1 SGHDT, CDR2 YYEEEE. The germline V and J ends were trimmed by 2 bases and 6 bases, with 12 bases remaining between them. CDR3 loop: CASSLGQGSQPQHF. CDR3 nucleotides: TGTGCCAGCAGCTTAGGCCAGGGGTCTCAGCCCCAGCATTTT.

The V and J genes are TRBV13 and TRBJ2-7; TRBD2 matches 8 bases. In germline, CDR1 is PRHDT, CDR2 FYEKMQ (reference sequence). V shed 2 bases, J shed 6 bases, and the junction held 9 bases outside the gene matches. This CDR3 has 15 residues. The CDR3 loop is CASSLTGGVGSEQYF. The CDR3 DNA sequence: TGTGCCAGCAGCTTAACGGGAGGGGTGGGGAGCGAGCAGTACTTC.

By share, this clone ranks as medium-sized. The rearrangement links TRBV19 to TRBJ1-1; D gene uncertain. In germline, CDR1 is LNHDA, CDR2 SQIVND (reference sequence). This CDR3 is built from 12 residues. Trimming took 5 bases from V and 1 from J, leaving 5 bases between them. In nucleotides, the CDR3 is TGTGCCAGTAGTTCGGGGAACACTGAAGCTTTCTTT. The encoded protein is CASSSGNTEAFF.

V usage is TRBV6-6 and J usage is TRBJ2-5; TRBD2 matches at 9 bases. The J call may be wrong; the DNA end is better matched by TRBJ2-7. The germline gives CDR1 MNHNY, CDR2 SVGAGI (reference sequence). The CDR3 consists of 15 residues. CDR3 residues: CASSKRTSDTYEQYF. The DNA of the CDR3 is TGTGCCAGCAGTAAACGGACTAGCGATACCTACGAGCAGTACTTC.

The chain carries TRBV5-1 and TRBJ1-2; TRBD1 might be the D (6 bases). Trimming took 4 bases from V and 6 from J, leaving 10 bases between them. This CDR3 has 12 residues. Germline V gene sequence: CDR1 SGHRS, CDR2 YFSETQ. DNA of the CDR3: TGCGCCAGCAGCCCCCGGACAGATGGCTACACCTTC. Translated: CASSPRTDGYTF.

The chain couples TRBV12-5 to TRBJ1-4; 12 bases are a match to TRBD1. This CDR3 has 18 residues. Germline CDR1 is LGHNT and CDR2 is FRNRAP. Trimming at V came to 0 bases and at J to 3 bases, leaving 5 bases not matched to a gene. CDR3 protein: CASGLVRDRGLANEKLFF. The CDR3 coding sequence is TGTGCTAGTGGTTTGGTACGGGACAGGGGGCTAGCTAATGAAAAACTGTTTTTT. The full variable domain, rest sourced from reference TRBV12-5 and TRBJ1-4, is DARVTQTPRHKVTEMGQEVTMRCQPILGHNTVFWYRQTMMQGLELLAYFRNRAPLDDSGMPKDRFSAEMPDATLATLKIQPSEPRDSAVYFCASGLVRDRGLANEKLFFGSGTQLSVL.

This chain uses TRBV7-3 with TRBJ2-6; 10 positions agree with TRBD1. The junction had 7 bases not matched to a gene; V was cut back by 2 bases and J by 0 bases. The CDR3 is 19 amino acids. The germline gives CDR1 SGHTA, CDR2 FQGTGA. CDR3 region: CASSLGLGQGFSGANVLTF. The CDR3 coding sequence is TGTGCCAGCAGCTTAGGGCTGGGACAGGGGTTCTCTGGGGCCAACGTCCTGACTTTC.

This rearrangement joins TRBV28 to TRBJ1-4, with TRBD1 matching 7 bases. Unmatched junction bases numbered 7, after V lost 2 bases and J lost 7 bases. This CDR3 has 15 residues. In germline, CDR1 is MDHEN, CDR2 SYDVKM. The CDR3 DNA reads as TGTGCCAGCAGTTTACCAAGGGGGCTTGGTGAAAAACTGTTTTTT. Amino acid sequence: CASSLPRGLGEKLFF.

This clone has a handful of counts. V usage is TRBV7-9 and J usage is TRBJ1-1; the match to TRBD1 covers 8 bases. The CDR3 consists of 14 residues. V was pared by 5 bases and J by 2 bases, with 4 bases of the junction left unmatched. From germline, CDR1 is SEHNR and CDR2 FQNEAQ (reference sequence). CDR3 loop: CASSPGQGNTEAFF. CDR3 DNA sequence: TGTGCCAGCAGCCCCGGACAGGGCAACACTGAAGCTTTCTTT.

The chain carries TRBV4-1 and TRBJ1-2, with D unclear. The CDR3 runs to 15 residues. V was clipped by 4 bases and J by 4 bases, with 16 bases between them. Germline V CDR1 and CDR2: MGHRA, YSYEKL. The CDR3, as DNA: TGCGCCAGCAGCCCCCTTCGGGAGTACCCCTATGGCTACACCTTC. It translates to CASSPLREYPYGYTF.

This chain connects TRBV9 to TRBJ1-2; 11 nucleotides align to TRBD1. CDR3 length equals 17 residues. Losses at the gene ends were 2 bases for V and 6 bases for J; bases not matched to a gene: 12. Germline V gene lookup returns CDR1 SGDLS and CDR2 YYNGEE. For the CDR3, the DNA is TGTGCCAGCAGCGTCCCTACTTCCGGACAGGGGGCGGATGGCTACACCTTC. Its translation is CASSVPTSGQGADGYTF.

The chain recombines TRBV11-2 with TRBJ2-7; D remains unclear. Trimming shortened V by 2 bases and J by 3 bases, and 8 bases separated the two germline ends. CDR1 is SGHAT and CDR2 is FQNNGV in the germline V gene. The CDR3 loop spans 13 amino acids. The CDR3 region has the DNA TGTGCCAGCAGCTTATACAGCAACTACGAGCAGTACTTC. It yields the protein CASSLYSNYEQYF.

V is TRBV9 and J is TRBJ2-3; D not certain. This CDR3 region has 13 residues. Per germline, CDR1 SGDLS and CDR2 YYNGEE. V was clipped by 1 base and J by 4 bases, with 7 bases between them. The CDR3 is CASSVMGADTQYF. CDR3 nucleotides: TGTGCCAGCAGCGTAATGGGCGCAGATACGCAGTATTTT.